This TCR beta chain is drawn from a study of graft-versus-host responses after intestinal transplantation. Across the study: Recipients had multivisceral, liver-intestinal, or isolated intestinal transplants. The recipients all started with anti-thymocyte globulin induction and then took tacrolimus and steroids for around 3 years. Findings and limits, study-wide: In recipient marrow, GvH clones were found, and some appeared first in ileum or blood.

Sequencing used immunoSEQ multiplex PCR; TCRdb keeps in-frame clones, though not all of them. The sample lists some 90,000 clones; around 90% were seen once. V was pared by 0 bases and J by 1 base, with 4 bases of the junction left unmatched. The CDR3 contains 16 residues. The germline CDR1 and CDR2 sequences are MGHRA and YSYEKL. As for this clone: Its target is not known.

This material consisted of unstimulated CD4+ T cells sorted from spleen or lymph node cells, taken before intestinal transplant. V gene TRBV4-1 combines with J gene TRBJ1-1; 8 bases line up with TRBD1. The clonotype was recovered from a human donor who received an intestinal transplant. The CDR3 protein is CASSQDGGQANTEAFF. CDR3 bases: TGCGCCAGCAGCCAAGATGGGGGACAGGCGAACACTGAAGCTTTCTTT.